One sample yielded the 22 T cell receptor beta chains listed below, sequenced in a study of blood T cell repertoires in COVID-19. The assay was immunoSEQ multiplex PCR, and TCRdb's table has in-frame clones only and misses some. The sample lists a few hundred thousand clones, about 89% occurring once. Source material: PBMCs or T cells enriched from blood (not recorded which). These receptors were collected from a young woman who had recovered from COVID-19.

This chain connects TRBV28 to TRBJ2-7; D uncertain. Trimming pared 4 bases from V and 0 bases from J, leaving 13 bases between. Germline values: CDR1 MDHEN, CDR2 SYDVKM. The CDR3 runs 15 residues. CDR3 in amino acids: CASSSLLRPSYEQYF. The CDR3 DNA reads as TGTGCCAGCAGTTCTCTTCTGAGGCCCTCCTACGAGCAGTACTTC.

This chain connects TRBV27 to TRBJ2-7; the D gene is possibly TRBD1 (6 bases). V was pared by 5 bases and J by 2 bases, with 13 bases between. The CDR3 consists of 14 residues. Per the germline V gene, CDR1 is MNHEY and CDR2 is SMNVEV (reference sequence). As DNA, the CDR3 is TGTGCCAGCAGTACCGAGACAGGTGCCTACGAGCAGTACTTC. It yields the protein CASSTETGAYEQYF.

This chain links TRBV21-1 with TRBJ2-7; the table's D call TRBD2 went unverified against the DNA. TRBV21-1 is a documented pseudogene. The CDR3 contains 20 residues. CDR3 amino acids: CASSKSSQGTPGLAEYEQYF. CDR3 DNA sequence: TGTGCCAGCAGCAAAAGTTCACAGGGGACACCGGGACTAGCGGAGTACGAGCAGTACTTC.

The chain recombines TRBV5-1 with TRBJ2-1; D might be TRBD2 (5 bases). The CDR3 runs 16 residues. Per the germline V gene, CDR1 is SGHRS and CDR2 is YFSETQ. V dropped 5 bases and J dropped 0 bases, with 15 bases sitting between them. The CDR3 is CASRPLRDSSYNEQFF. In DNA, the CDR3 is TGCGCCAGCAGACCCCTCCGGGATAGCTCCTACAATGAGCAGTTCTTC.

The J gene is TRBJ1-1, the V gene TRBV19; D gene uncertain. The CDR3 spans 14 residues. Germline CDR1 LNHDA, CDR2 SQIVND (reference sequence). The V and J ends lost 6 bases and 5 bases respectively, with 16 bases between them. CDR3 bases: TGTGCCAGTAGCCCCATGTTCAGCGAGACTGAAGCTTTCTTT. It translates to CASSPMFSETEAFF.

The chain uses TRBV28 and TRBJ2-2; 13 bases match TRBD2. The germline V gene encodes CDR1 MDHEN and CDR2 SYDVKM. With V trimmed by 6 bases and J by 3 bases, 7 bases remained unmatched. The CDR3 is 17 amino acids. Here the CDR3 reads CASRHGTSGIYTGELFF. CDR3 DNA: TGTGCCAGCAGACACGGGACTAGCGGGATTTACACCGGGGAGCTGTTTTTT.

Concerning this clone itself: Compared with germline, one end of the junction differs, possibly owing to a read error. This rearrangement joins TRBV20-1 to TRBJ1-4; possible D gene TRBD1, 6 bases. The CDR3 contains 11 residues. Germline CDR1 and CDR2: DFQATT and SNEGSKA (reference sequence). The CDR3 DNA reads as TGCAGTGTGACAAGAGGGGGGGATGAAGATTTT. It specifies CSVTRGGDEDF.

The gene calls are TRBV28 and TRBJ1-2; TRBD1 is a possible D gene (5 bases). The CDR3 covers 16 residues. V lost 6 bases, J lost 2 bases, and 19 bases lay in between. Germline-derived CDR1 and CDR2 are MDHEN and SYDVKM. The CDR3 sequence is CASSRLGAGLNYGYTF. The CDR3 nucleotides are TGTGCCAGCAGCCGTCTTGGGGCAGGGTTGAACTATGGCTACACCTTC.

Regarding this clone: A junction boundary mismatches the germline segment, possibly from a read error. This sequence joins TRBV5-4 and TRBJ1-5; D not certain. Germline lookup yields CDR1 SGHNT and CDR2 YYREEE (reference sequence). The CDR3 totals 12 residues. CDR3 bases: TGTGCCGGCAGCTCCCCGAATCAGCCCCAGCATTTT. This gives the protein CAGSSPNQPQHF.

The gene calls are TRBV6-5 and TRBJ1-2; 8 bases agree with TRBD1. Germline trimming cut 6 bases from V and 8 bases from J; bases unmatched to any gene: 11. The length of the CDR3 is 14 residues. Germline V gene sequence: CDR1 MNHEY, CDR2 SVGAGI. CDR3 DNA: TGTGCCAGCAGGAAGACAGGGGAAGTCGGGGGCTACACCTTC. The encoded protein is CASRKTGEVGGYTF.

The chain carries TRBV28 and TRBJ1-2; no clear D gene. Germline V CDR1 and CDR2: MDHEN, SYDVKM. CDR3 size: 12 residues. Trimming pared 8 bases from V and 2 bases from J, leaving 9 bases between. The CDR3 reads CASVRSNYGYTF. The DNA for the CDR3 is TGTGCCAGCGTCCGTTCCAACTATGGCTACACCTTC.

The CDR3 bases are TGTGCCAGCAGCTTAATCCCCGGCGGGTGGGAGACCCAGTACTTC. Translating it yields CASSLIPGGWETQYF. The gene calls are TRBV7-3 and TRBJ2-5, with a possible D match to TRBD2 (5 bases). Per the germline V gene, CDR1 is SGHTA and CDR2 is FQGTGA. With 1 base removed from V and 5 bases from J, the gap between germline ends came to 14 bases. The CDR3 sequence is 15 residues long. Together with reference TRBV7-3 and TRBJ2-5, the CDR3 gives the full variable domain: GAGVSQTPSNKVTEKGKYVELRCDPISGHTALYWYRQSLGQGPEFLIYFQGTGAADDSGLPNDRFFAVRPEGSVSTLKIQRTERGDSAVYLCASSLIPGGWETQYFGPGTRLLVL.

J is TRBJ1-1 and V is TRBV7-8, with TRBD1 matching over 7 bases. V lost 5 bases to trimming and J lost 4 bases; unmatched junction nucleotides: 10. The CDR3 length is 15 residues. Germline V gene lookup returns CDR1 SGHVS and CDR2 FQNEAQ. CDR3 nucleotides: TGTGCCAGCAGCCCCCGGACAGGACGTAGCACTGAAGCTTTCTTT. This sequence encodes CASSPRTGRSTEAFF.

V and J are TRBV23-1 and TRBJ1-4; no clear D gene. TRBV23-1 belongs to the ORF category, with a function that is uncertain. V was shortened by 6 bases and J by 4 bases, with 12 bases between the two germline ends. The CDR3 is 14 amino acids. In DNA form, the CDR3 reads TGCGCCAGCAGCCCACCGCCGGGTAATGAAAAACTGTTTTTT. Its translation: CASSPPPGNEKLFF.

V gene TRBV28 combines with J gene TRBJ2-3; perhaps TRBD2 as D (5 bases). V was shortened by 2 bases and J by 9 bases, with 12 bases between the two germline ends. Germline CDR1 reads MDHEN; CDR2 reads SYDVKM. The CDR3 is made up of 13 amino acids. CDR3 nucleotide sequence: TGTGCCAGCAGTTTAAGGGAGACTTGGACGCAGTATTTT. Its translation: CASSLRETWTQYF. Supplemented by reference TRBV28 and TRBJ2-3, the full variable domain reads DVKVTQSSRYLVKRTGEKVFLECVQDMDHENMFWYRQDPGLGLRLIYFSYDVKMKEKGDIPEGYSVSREKKERFSLILESASTNQTSMYLCASSLRETWTQYFGPGTRLTVL.

This chain connects TRBV9 to TRBJ2-5, with D possibly matching TRBD2 (6 bases). CDR3 length: 15 amino acids. V gave up 0 bases and J gave up 5 bases, with 14 bases separating them. The germline CDR1 and CDR2 sequences are SGDLS and YYNGEE. In DNA form, the CDR3 reads TGTGCCAGCAGCGTAGTGGAGGGGATCGGGGAGACCCAGTACTTC. It specifies CASSVVEGIGETQYF.

J is TRBJ1-4 and V is TRBV7-9, with 7 bases lining up with TRBD1. CDR1 is SEHNR and CDR2 is FQNEAQ in the germline V gene (reference sequence). The ends lost 5 bases at V and 11 bases at J; junction bases unmatched: 14. This CDR3 spans 15 amino acids. The CDR3 is CASSPSGTDIFKLFF. The CDR3 nucleotides are TGTGCCAGCAGCCCCTCCGGGACAGACATTTTTAAACTGTTTTTT. The variable domain in full, completed from reference TRBV7-9 and TRBJ1-4, reads DTGVSQNPRHKITKRGQNVTFRCDPISEHNRLYWYRQTLGQGPEFLTYFQNEAQLEKSRLLSDRFSAERPKGSFSTLEIQRTEQGDSAMYLCASSPSGTDIFKLFFGSGTQLSVL.

Concerning this clone itself: One end of the junction varies from germline; a read error may be responsible. The chain couples TRBV24-1 to TRBJ1-2, with no clear D. Germline loops: CDR1 KGHDR, CDR2 SFDVKD. The CDR3 runs to 14 residues. The CDR3 loop is CATSDRATRYGYSF. The CDR3 bases are TGTGCCACCAGTGATAGGGCGACTAGGTATGGCTACTCCTTC.

The chain recombines TRBV5-4 with TRBJ2-2; possible D gene TRBD1, 5 bases. Germline loops: CDR1 SGHNT, CDR2 YYREEE (reference sequence). V lost 3 bases to trimming and J lost 6 bases, with 15 bases between them. There are 15 residues in the CDR3. CDR3: CASSSKTVGSGELFF. The CDR3 DNA follows: TGTGCCAGCAGCTCTAAGACAGTTGGGTCCGGGGAGCTGTTTTTT.

V gene TRBV6-5 combines with J gene TRBJ2-7; 7 nucleotides agree with TRBD2. The germline V gene has CDR1 MNHEY and CDR2 SVGAGI. J gave up 5 bases and V 8 bases, and 12 bases lay outside the gene matches. The CDR3 length is 14 residues. The DNA for the CDR3 is TGTGCCAGCCTCGATGGCGGGAGTGGAAACGAGCAGTACTTC. It yields the protein CASLDGGSGNEQYF.

The chain carries TRBV7-2 and TRBJ1-2; D remains unclear. The CDR3 runs to 14 residues. The V and J ends lost 1 base and 4 bases respectively, with 10 bases between them. In germline, CDR1 is SGHTA, CDR2 FQGNSA. The CDR3 region has the DNA TGTGCCAGCAGCTTAGTGGAGGGCCCCTATGGCTACACCTTC. Protein: CASSLVEGPYGYTF.

The CDR3 DNA sequence: TGTGCCTGGAGTCCACCCCTCCTGACAGTGAACACTGAAGCTTTCTTT. Its translation: CAWSPPLLTVNTEAFF. The V call is TRBV30, the J call TRBJ1-1; maybe TRBD1 (5 bases). The V end was cut by 2 bases, the J end by 0 bases, with 16 bases between. The CDR3 has 16 amino acids. From germline, CDR1 is GTSNPN and CDR2 SVGIG (reference sequence).